These 20 T cell receptor beta chains share one sample of origin, sequenced in a study of cytomegalovirus exposure and HLA in healthy donors. Vbeta (60) and Jbeta (13) primers were used in the PCR. TCRdb keeps only in-frame clones here, not all; method: immunoSEQ multiplex PCR. The data contain under 85,000 clones, around 79% of them seen just once; the ten biggest clones take up 20% to 25%. Sequencing was performed on PBMCs. The receptors were gathered from a woman between 40 and 50 years old in good health and CMV-seropositive.

The rearrangement links TRBV7-2 to TRBJ2-5; possibly TRBD2 for D (5 bases). The V gene's germline CDR1 is SGHTA and CDR2 FQGNSA. V was cut by 3 bases and J by 5 bases, with 13 bases left in between. The CDR3 extends over 14 amino acids. For the CDR3, the DNA is TGTGCCAGCAGCTTCACTGGCCAGCGGGAGACCCAGTACTTC. It is translated as CASSFTGQRETQYF.

The V and J genes are TRBV18 and TRBJ1-1; no clear D gene. The CDR3 runs to 13 residues. Germline-derived CDR1 and CDR2 are KGHSH and LQKENI. Trimming pared 3 bases from V and 0 bases from J, leaving 5 bases between. The CDR3: CASSPGLNTEAFF. The CDR3 DNA reads TGTGCCAGCTCACCGGGCTTGAACACTGAAGCTTTCTTT.

The CDR3 nucleotides are TGTGCCAGCAGCCGGGACAGGGAGCTCATGAACACTGAAGCTTTCTTT. Translation gives CASSRDRELMNTEAFF. The rearrangement uses TRBV5-4 and TRBJ1-1; 9 bases match TRBD1. Trimming took 4 bases from V and 0 from J; bases not matched to a gene: 7. Germline CDR1 SGHNT, CDR2 YYREEE (reference sequence). The CDR3 length is 16 residues.

The chain couples TRBV6-1 to TRBJ1-1, with 8 bases aligning to TRBD1. Trimming took 4 bases from V and 1 from J; bases not matched to a gene: 5. Per germline, CDR1 MNHNS and CDR2 SASEGT. The CDR3 sequence is 15 residues long. CDR3 sequence: CASSAKTGANTEAFF. DNA of the CDR3: TGTGCCAGCAGTGCGAAGACAGGGGCGAACACTGAAGCTTTCTTT.

The CDR3 region has the DNA TGTGCCAGCAGTGCGAGCGTGGGAGTAAAAGATACGCAGTATTTT. It yields the protein CASSASVGVKDTQYF. The rearrangement joins TRBV6-1 to TRBJ2-3; maybe TRBD2 (5 bases). V dropped 4 bases and J dropped 5 bases, with 16 bases sitting between them. CDR1 and CDR2 (germline): MNHNS, SASEGT. CDR3 length equals 15 residues.

This clone was detected only a few times. The V gene is TRBV2, the J gene TRBJ2-2; 13 positions agree with TRBD2. After removal of 0 bases from V and 2 bases from J, the junction contained 6 bases not matched to a gene. Germline CDR1 and CDR2: SNHLY and FYNNEI. The CDR3 has 19 residues. The CDR3 DNA reads as TGTGCCAGCAGTGAAGCGAAGGGACTAGCGGGGACCAACACCGGGGAGCTGTTTTTT. Protein: CASSEAKGLAGTNTGELFF.

The chain is built from TRBV5-4 and TRBJ2-3; possible D gene TRBD1, 6 bases. The CDR3 covers 16 residues. V dropped 4 bases and J dropped 4 bases, with 19 bases sitting between them. Germline CDR1 and CDR2: SGHNT and YYREEE (reference sequence). The CDR3 DNA reads TGTGCCAGCAGCCGCGGGCAGGGGTTGGGTGCAGATACGCAGTATTTT. It translates to CASSRGQGLGADTQYF.

This chain joins TRBV28 and TRBJ2-7; D unresolved. In germline, CDR1 is MDHEN, CDR2 SYDVKM. This CDR3 comprises 14 residues. V lost 7 bases and J lost 5, with 18 bases in between. In DNA, the CDR3 is TGTGCCAGCATAAGGAGTAGAGCTGCGAACGAGCAGTACTTC. It codes for CASIRSRAANEQYF.

This chain connects TRBV7-8 to TRBJ2-6; a weak D match, TRBD2 (6 bases). Germline CDR1 reads SGHVS; CDR2 reads FQNEAQ. This CDR3 region has 16 residues. Trimming left V 5 bases short and J 2 bases short, with 13 bases between. DNA for the CDR3: TGTGCCAGCAGCCCCTTCAGGGAGGCTGGGGCCAACGTCCTGACTTTC. Its protein product is CASSPFREAGANVLTF.

The chain has TRBV6-5 and TRBJ2-7; 7 nucleotides align to TRBD1. V shed 0 bases and J 0 bases; nucleotides not matched to a gene: 5. This CDR3 spans 16 amino acids. Germline CDR1 is MNHEY and CDR2 is SVGAGI. Here the CDR3 DNA reads TGTGCCAGCAGTTACTCACACTCAGGGGGCTCCTACGAGCAGTACTTC. Protein product: CASSYSHSGGSYEQYF.

The genes are TRBV9 and TRBJ1-1, with D maybe TRBD1 (6 bases). This CDR3 is built from 14 residues. CDR1 SGDLS and CDR2 YYNGEE come from the germline V gene. Trimming shortened V by 0 bases and J by 5 bases, and 11 bases separated the two germline ends. CDR3 in amino acids: CASSVAGGATEAFF. The CDR3 nucleotides read TGTGCCAGCAGCGTAGCTGGGGGGGCGACTGAAGCTTTCTTT.

J is TRBJ1-1 and V is TRBV4-1; D ambiguous. V lost 4 bases and J lost 9, with 21 bases in between. Germline loops: CDR1 MGHRA, CDR2 YSYEKL. The CDR3 has 15 residues. The CDR3 protein is CASSPLERRIFKAFF. The CDR3 coding sequence is TGCGCCAGCAGCCCCCTCGAGCGACGGATATTTAAAGCTTTCTTT.

The rearrangement links TRBV30 to TRBJ1-6; D uncertain. Germline V CDR1 and CDR2: GTSNPN, SVGIG (reference sequence). CDR3 length: 16 residues. The germline V and J ends were trimmed by 3 bases and 0 bases, with 12 bases remaining between them. This CDR3 is CAWSAVISSYNSPLHF. DNA for the CDR3: TGTGCCTGGAGCGCGGTGATAAGCTCCTATAATTCACCCCTCCACTTT.

The CDR3 nucleotides are TGTGCCAGTAGTATAGATCTCAGGCAGTTGACTGAAGCTTTCTTT. Translated: CASSIDLRQLTEAFF. The chain carries TRBV19 and TRBJ1-1; no firm D call. The CDR3 is 15 residues long. Germline V gives CDR1 LNHDA, CDR2 SQIVND (reference sequence). Trimming cost V 0 bases and J 5 bases, with 13 bases left between them.

This clone was detected only a few times. The gene calls are TRBV7-7 and TRBJ2-3, with TRBD1 identical over 8 bases. Trimming at V came to 5 bases and at J to 3 bases, leaving 4 bases not matched to a gene. This CDR3 is built from 14 residues. Germline V lookup: CDR1 SSHAT, CDR2 FNYEAQ (reference sequence). The CDR3 protein is CASSPGQGTDTQYF. Written as DNA, the CDR3 is TGTGCCAGCAGCCCCGGACAGGGTACAGATACGCAGTATTTT.

In the case of this clone: Within the sample, other DNA sequences also encode this same CDR3. The chain links TRBV27 to TRBJ1-2; 9 bases are a match to TRBD1. This CDR3 has 12 residues. The V gene end was trimmed by 6 bases and the J gene end by 5 bases; junction bases not matched to a gene: 1. Germline V gives CDR1 MNHEY, CDR2 SMNVEV (reference sequence). The chain's CDR3 is CASRTGGYGYTF. Here the CDR3 DNA reads TGTGCCAGCAGGACAGGGGGGTATGGCTACACCTTC.

This chain connects TRBV5-1 to TRBJ2-7, with 10 bases identical to TRBD1. The CDR3 is 15 residues long. The junction had 6 bases not matched to a gene; V was cut back by 4 bases and J by 2 bases. Germline loops: CDR1 SGHRS, CDR2 YFSETQ. CDR3 sequence: CASSPGTGVAYEQYF. The CDR3 DNA sequence: TGCGCCAGCAGCCCAGGGACAGGGGTGGCCTACGAGCAGTACTTC.

V and J are TRBV18 and TRBJ2-1, with D unclear. The CDR3 has 18 residues. Trimming removed 5 bases at V and 0 bases at J, with 20 bases between. Looked up from germline, CDR1 is KGHSH and CDR2 is LQKENI. This CDR3 reads CASSSLLQNELSYNEQFF. DNA of the CDR3: TGTGCCAGCTCATCCCTACTACAAAACGAGCTCTCCTACAATGAGCAGTTCTTC.

The chain uses TRBV30 and TRBJ1-5, with D unclear. The germline gives CDR1 GTSNPN, CDR2 SVGIG (reference sequence). The CDR3 sequence is 13 residues long. V lost 4 bases to trimming and J lost 4 bases, with 11 bases between them. CDR3 sequence (DNA): TGTGCCTGGACCCGAGGGAGGAATCAGCCCCAGCATTTT. This sequence encodes CAWTRGRNQPQHF.

The chain employs TRBV5-4 and TRBJ1-1, with 11 nucleotides matching TRBD1. J gave up 1 base and V 4 bases, and 6 bases lay outside the gene matches. The germline V gene has CDR1 SGHNT and CDR2 YYREEE (reference sequence). This CDR3 comprises 16 residues. The CDR3: CASSPGTGGANTEAFF. CDR3 nucleotides: TGTGCCAGCAGCCCCGGGACAGGGGGGGCGAACACTGAAGCTTTCTTT. The whole variable domain, filled in from reference TRBV5-4 and TRBJ1-1, reads ETGVTQSPTHLIKTRGQQVTLRCSSQSGHNTVSWYQQALGQGPQFIFQYYREEENGRGNFPPRFSGLQFPNYSSELNVNALELDDSALYLCASSPGTGGANTEAFFGQGTRLTVV.